Detailed here is one T cell receptor (beta chain). The antigen remains undetermined. Repertoires were generated with immunoSEQ multiplex PCR, while TCRdb's copy carries only in-frame clones and drops some. The sample carries 70,000 to 100,000 clones, around 85% recorded once. V lost 2 bases to trimming and J lost 4 bases, with 11 bases between them. This CDR3 has 14 residues. Per germline, CDR1 SGHTA and CDR2 FQGNSA. This specimen belongs to a study of radiation and T cells in renal cell carcinoma. Study-wide background: Nephrectomy followed 15 Gy stereotactic body radiation by 4 weeks. General observations from the study: Top tumor clonotypes rose in blood 2 weeks post-radiation, then contracted. No pretreatment tumor biopsies were available for baseline clonotypes.

Time point specified: blood 2 weeks post-SBRT. Treatment defined: 15 Gy SBRT to primary tumor, nephrectomy 4 weeks later. The patient's renal cell carcinoma had clear cell pathology. V gene TRBV7-2 combines with J gene TRBJ1-2; D unresolved. The material sequenced was blood, taken from a patient whose treatment included radiotherapy and nephrectomy. This clonotype originated in a woman aged 45-65 years with renal cell carcinoma. CDR3 residues: CASSLLSAGYGYTF. Written as DNA, the CDR3 is TGTGCCAGCAGCTTATTGTCGGCGGGCTATGGCTACACCTTC.